This TCR beta chain was recorded in a study of blood T cell repertoires in COVID-19. Study-level background: Samples came from the United States, Italy and Spain, spanning acute and convalescent COVID-19. T cells, B-cell-depleted T cells, or PBMCs supplied cDNA or gDNA.

The germline V gene encodes CDR1 SGHDN and CDR2 FVKESK. This CDR3 has 15 residues. V was trimmed by 4 bases and J by 0 bases, leaving 11 bases between them. Seattle researchers signed up patients amid active infection and tracked them longitudinally. Per the study methods: By means of reference gene primer amplification, nucleated cell counts were estimated. The protocol was immunoSEQ multiplex PCR, while the TCRdb copy is restricted to in-frame clones and leaves out a portion. V and J calls and clone size come straight from that table; D and trimming were deduced from the DNA. The profile shows fewer than 350,000 clones, 90% of them singletons.

Sequenced: peripheral blood. The chain employs TRBV14 and TRBJ2-3; no reliable D call. The receptor's source is a woman in her twenties or thirties with COVID-19, enrolled during active disease. CDR3 in amino acids: CASSLLRSSTDTQYF. The CDR3 DNA sequence: TGTGCCAGCAGCCTACTGCGATCTAGCACAGATACGCAGTATTTT. The whole variable domain, filled in from reference TRBV14 and TRBJ2-3, reads EAGVTQFPSHSVIEKGQTVTLRCDPISGHDNLYWYRRVMGKEIKFLLHFVKESKQDESGMPNNRFLAERTGGTYSTLKVQPAELEDSGVYFCASSLLRSSTDTQYFGPGTRLTVL.